This T cell receptor beta chain came from a study of cytomegalovirus exposure and HLA in healthy donors. The study's findings and limits: Later analysis suggested links between common viral pathogens and several top significant clusters.

Germline lookup yields CDR1 MNHEY and CDR2 SMNVEV (reference sequence). This CDR3 has 15 residues. Trimming removed 2 bases from V and 7 bases from J; junction bases left unmatched: 6. Turning to this clone: What it recognizes is unknown.

It was with 60 Vbeta and 13 Jbeta primers that the PCR ran. TCRdb's table, derived via immunoSEQ multiplex PCR, lists solely in-frame clones and lacks some. The profile shows more than 90,000 clones, around 80% of them singletons. This clonotype originated in a woman aged 55-70 years in good health and CMV-seronegative. Input material: PBMCs. The chain couples TRBV27 to TRBJ2-1; 9 nucleotides agree with TRBD1. The CDR3 here is CASSLRRQGGNEQFF. CDR3 DNA sequence: TGTGCCAGCAGTTTAAGGAGACAGGGGGGGAATGAGCAGTTCTTC.